This TCR beta chain was documented in a study of identical twins. CDR1 is MNHEY and CDR2 is SMNVEV in the germline V gene (reference sequence). The CDR3 is made up of 15 amino acids. V was clipped by 5 bases and J by 6 bases; unmatched bases: 12. Concerning this clonotype itself: The antigen remains unidentified.

General study points: Excess sharing between twins was weaker in beta out-of-frame sequences. Beta clonotypes that were abundant in cord blood contained fewer insertions, a pattern absent from memory repertoires.

A universal primer site was incorporated via template switching, and the cDNA contained unique molecular identifiers. TCRdb ran MiXCR on the 5' RACE reads and lists one entry per CDR3 protein. Of 200,000 to 250,000 distinct CDR3 sequences listed, more than 12% are singletons. The chain combines TRBV27 with TRBJ1-2; 7 bases fit TRBD1. Sequencing input: memory (CD45RO+) T cells sorted from blood. This receptor was identified in a woman aged 18-29 years in good health. The CDR3 bases are TGTGCCAGCAGTCCCGGACGGGACAGAAGACATGGCTACACCTTC. It encodes CASSPGRDRRHGYTF.